What follows is one TCR beta chain and its context. Antigen: not known. The naive CD8 subset, CD45RO-negative cells positively selected for CCR7, excluded terminally differentiated effector memory CD45RA+ cells. This specimen comes from a study of shared clonotypes between healthy human individuals. Study-level results: Despite large depth, rarefaction showed incomplete sorted-subset sequencing. Sampling covered blood only; tissue repertoires likely differ. It was the non-shared clonotypes that had lower generation probabilities than clonotypes shared by all four donors.

When replicate PCRs were run on sorted subsets, they used about 220 ng DNA, about 30,000 T cell genomes. Repertoires were generated with immunoSEQ multiplex PCR, while TCRdb's copy carries only in-frame clones and drops some. This sample has around 580,000 clones, with 95% to 98% found just once. Per germline, CDR1 WSHSY and CDR2 SAAADI. V lost 5 bases and J 3 bases, leaving 5 bases between the germline ends. There are 11 residues in the CDR3. The chain has TRBV10-2 and TRBJ2-7; D unresolved. Sample: naive CD8+ T cells sorted from blood. This receptor was taken from a man aged 25 to 40 in good health. In DNA, the CDR3 is TGCGCCAGCAGTATCGACTACGAGCAGTACTTC. The encoded protein is CASSIDYEQYF.